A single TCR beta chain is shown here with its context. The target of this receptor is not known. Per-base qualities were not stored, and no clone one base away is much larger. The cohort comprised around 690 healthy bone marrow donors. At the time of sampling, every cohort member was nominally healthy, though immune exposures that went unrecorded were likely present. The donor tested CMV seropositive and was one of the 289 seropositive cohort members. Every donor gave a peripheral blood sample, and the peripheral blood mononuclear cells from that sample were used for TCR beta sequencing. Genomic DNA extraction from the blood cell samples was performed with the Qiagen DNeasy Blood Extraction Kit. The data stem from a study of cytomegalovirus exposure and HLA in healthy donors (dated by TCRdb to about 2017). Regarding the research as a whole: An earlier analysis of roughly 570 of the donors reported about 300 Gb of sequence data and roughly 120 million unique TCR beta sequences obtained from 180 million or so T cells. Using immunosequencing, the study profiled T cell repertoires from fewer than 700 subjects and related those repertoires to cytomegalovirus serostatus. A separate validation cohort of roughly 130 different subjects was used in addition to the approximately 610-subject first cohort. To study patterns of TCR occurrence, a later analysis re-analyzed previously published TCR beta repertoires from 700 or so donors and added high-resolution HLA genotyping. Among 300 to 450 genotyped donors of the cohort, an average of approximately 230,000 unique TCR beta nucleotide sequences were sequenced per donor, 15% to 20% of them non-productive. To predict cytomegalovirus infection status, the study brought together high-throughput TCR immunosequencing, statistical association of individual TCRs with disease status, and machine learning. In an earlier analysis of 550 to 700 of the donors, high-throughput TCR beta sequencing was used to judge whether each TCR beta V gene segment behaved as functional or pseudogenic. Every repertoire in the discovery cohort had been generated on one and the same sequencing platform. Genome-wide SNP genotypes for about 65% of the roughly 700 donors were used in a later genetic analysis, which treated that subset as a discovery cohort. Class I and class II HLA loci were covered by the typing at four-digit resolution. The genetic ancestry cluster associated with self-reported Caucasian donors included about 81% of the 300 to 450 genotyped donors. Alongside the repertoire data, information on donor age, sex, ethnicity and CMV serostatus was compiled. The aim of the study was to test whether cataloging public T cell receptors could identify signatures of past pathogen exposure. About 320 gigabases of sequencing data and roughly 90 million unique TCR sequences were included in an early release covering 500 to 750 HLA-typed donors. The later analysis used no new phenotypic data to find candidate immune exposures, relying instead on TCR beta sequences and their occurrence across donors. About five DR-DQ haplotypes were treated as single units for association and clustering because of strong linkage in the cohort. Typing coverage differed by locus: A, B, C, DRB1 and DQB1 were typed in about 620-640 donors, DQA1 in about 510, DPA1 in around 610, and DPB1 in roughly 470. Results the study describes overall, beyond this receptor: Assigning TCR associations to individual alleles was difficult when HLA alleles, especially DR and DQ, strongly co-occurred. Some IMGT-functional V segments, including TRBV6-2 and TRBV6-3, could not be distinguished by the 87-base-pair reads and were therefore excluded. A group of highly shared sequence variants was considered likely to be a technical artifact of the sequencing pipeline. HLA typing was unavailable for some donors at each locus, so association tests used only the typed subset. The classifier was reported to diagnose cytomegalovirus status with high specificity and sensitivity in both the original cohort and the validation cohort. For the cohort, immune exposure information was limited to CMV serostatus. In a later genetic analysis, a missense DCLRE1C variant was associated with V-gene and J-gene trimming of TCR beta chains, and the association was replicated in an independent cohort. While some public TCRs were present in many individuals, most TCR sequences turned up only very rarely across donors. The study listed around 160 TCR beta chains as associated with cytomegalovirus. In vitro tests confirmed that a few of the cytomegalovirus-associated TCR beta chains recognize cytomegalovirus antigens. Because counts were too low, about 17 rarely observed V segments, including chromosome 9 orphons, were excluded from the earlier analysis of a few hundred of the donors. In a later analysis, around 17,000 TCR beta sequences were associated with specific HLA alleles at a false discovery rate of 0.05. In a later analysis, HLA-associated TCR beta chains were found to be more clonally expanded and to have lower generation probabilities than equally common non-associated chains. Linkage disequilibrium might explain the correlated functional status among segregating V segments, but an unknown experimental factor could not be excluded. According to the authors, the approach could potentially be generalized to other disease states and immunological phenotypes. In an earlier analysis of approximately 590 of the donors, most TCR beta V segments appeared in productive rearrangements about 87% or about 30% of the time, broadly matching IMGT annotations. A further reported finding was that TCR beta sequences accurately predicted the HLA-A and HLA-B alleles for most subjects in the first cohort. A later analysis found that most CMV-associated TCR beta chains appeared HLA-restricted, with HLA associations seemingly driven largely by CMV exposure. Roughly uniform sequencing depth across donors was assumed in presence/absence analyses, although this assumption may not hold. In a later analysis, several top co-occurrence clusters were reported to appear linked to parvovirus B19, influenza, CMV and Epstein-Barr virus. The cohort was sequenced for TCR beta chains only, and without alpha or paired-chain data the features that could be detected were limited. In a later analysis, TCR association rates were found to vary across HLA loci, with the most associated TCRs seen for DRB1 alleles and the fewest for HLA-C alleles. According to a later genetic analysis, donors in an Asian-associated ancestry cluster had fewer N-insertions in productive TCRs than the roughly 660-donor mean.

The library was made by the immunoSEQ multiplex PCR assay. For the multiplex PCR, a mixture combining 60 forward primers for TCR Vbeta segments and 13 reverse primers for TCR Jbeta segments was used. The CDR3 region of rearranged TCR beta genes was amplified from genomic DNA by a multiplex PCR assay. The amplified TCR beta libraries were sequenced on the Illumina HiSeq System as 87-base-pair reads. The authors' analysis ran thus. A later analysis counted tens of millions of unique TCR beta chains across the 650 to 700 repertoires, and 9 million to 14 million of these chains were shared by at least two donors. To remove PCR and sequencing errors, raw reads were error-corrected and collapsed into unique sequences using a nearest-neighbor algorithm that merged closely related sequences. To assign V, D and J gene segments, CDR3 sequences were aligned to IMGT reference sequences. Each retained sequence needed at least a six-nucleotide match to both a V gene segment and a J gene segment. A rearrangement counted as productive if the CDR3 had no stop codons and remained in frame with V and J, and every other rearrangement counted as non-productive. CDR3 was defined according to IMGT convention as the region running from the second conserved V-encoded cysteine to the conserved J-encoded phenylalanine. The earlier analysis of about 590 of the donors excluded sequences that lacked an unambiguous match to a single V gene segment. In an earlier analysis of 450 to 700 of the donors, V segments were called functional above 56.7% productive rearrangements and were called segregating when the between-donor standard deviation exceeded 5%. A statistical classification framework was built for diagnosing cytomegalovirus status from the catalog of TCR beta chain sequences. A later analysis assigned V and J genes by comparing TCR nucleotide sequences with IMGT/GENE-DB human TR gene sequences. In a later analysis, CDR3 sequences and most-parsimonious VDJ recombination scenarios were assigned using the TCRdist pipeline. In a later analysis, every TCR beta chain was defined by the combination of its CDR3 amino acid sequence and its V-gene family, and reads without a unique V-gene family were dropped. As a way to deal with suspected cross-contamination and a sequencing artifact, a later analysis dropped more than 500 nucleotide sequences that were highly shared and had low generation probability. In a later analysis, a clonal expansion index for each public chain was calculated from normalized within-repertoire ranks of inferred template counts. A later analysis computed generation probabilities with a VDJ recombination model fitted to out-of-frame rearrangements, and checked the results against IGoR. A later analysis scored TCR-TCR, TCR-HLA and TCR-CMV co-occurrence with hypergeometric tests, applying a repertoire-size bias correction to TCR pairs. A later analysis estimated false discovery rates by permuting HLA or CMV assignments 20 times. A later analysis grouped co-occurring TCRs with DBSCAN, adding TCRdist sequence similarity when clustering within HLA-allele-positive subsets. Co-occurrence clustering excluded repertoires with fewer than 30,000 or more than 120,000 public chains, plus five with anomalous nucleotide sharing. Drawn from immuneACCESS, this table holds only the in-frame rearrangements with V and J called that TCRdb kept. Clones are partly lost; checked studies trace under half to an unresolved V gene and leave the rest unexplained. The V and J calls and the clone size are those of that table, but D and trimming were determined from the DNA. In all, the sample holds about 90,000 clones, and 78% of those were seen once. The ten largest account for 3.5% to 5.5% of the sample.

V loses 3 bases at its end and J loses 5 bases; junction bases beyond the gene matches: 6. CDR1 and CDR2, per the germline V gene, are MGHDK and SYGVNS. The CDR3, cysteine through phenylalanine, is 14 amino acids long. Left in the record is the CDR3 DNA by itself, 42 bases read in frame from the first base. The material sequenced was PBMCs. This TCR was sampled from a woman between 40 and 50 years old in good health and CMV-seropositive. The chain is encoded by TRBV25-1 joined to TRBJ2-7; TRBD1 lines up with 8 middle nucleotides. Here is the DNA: TGTGCCAGCAGTGAGGGTGCAGGGGGCAACGAGCAGTACTTC. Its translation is CASSEGAGGNEQYF.